This passage covers 13 T cell receptor beta chains from one sample sequenced in a study of blood T cell repertoires in COVID-19. Produced via immunoSEQ multiplex PCR; TCRdb's table is partial and in-frame only. The data contain 91,000 or so clones, about 87% of them singletons. The specimen was peripheral blood. These receptor sequences come from a human donor in a cohort sampled during active COVID-19.

This rearrangement joins TRBV6-5 to TRBJ1-1, with D possibly TRBD1 on 5 matching bases. Trimming removed 5 bases from V and 4 bases from J, with 14 bases in between. CDR1 is MNHEY and CDR2 is SVGAGI in the germline V gene. The CDR3 runs 14 residues. The CDR3 region has the DNA TGTGCCAGCAGTCCCCCTTGGGGGGGCACTGAAGCTTTCTTT. Amino acids: CASSPPWGGTEAFF.

The rearrangement uses TRBV29-1 and TRBJ2-3; TRBD2 aligns across 8 bases. The CDR3 sequence is 14 residues long. Losses at the gene ends were 3 bases for V and 2 bases for J; bases not matched to a gene: 4. CDR1 and CDR2 from the germline V gene are SQVTM and ANQGSEA. Here the CDR3 reads CSVDTGRATDTQYF. In nucleotides, the CDR3 is TGCAGCGTTGATACCGGGAGGGCCACAGATACGCAGTATTTT.

This clone was counted a single time. DNA of the CDR3: TGTGCCAGCAGCTTGGGGGCCTCCCCAAGGAGCTATGGCTACACCTTC. This sequence encodes CASSLGASPRSYGYTF. This chain joins TRBV11-2 and TRBJ1-2; perhaps TRBD1 as D (6 bases). The CDR3 has 16 amino acids. The V end lost 3 bases, the J end lost 4 bases, and 18 bases lay between the germline ends. Germline-derived CDR1 and CDR2 are SGHAT and FQNNGV.

The rearrangement uses TRBV19 and TRBJ2-5; possible D gene TRBD1, 6 bases. V gave up 5 bases and J gave up 4 bases, with 23 bases separating them. The CDR3 totals 17 residues. In germline, CDR1 is LNHDA, CDR2 SQIVND (reference sequence). The CDR3 loop reads CASSPDSRLGLLETQYF. The CDR3 DNA follows: TGTGCCAGTAGTCCGGACAGCAGGCTTGGGTTATTAGAGACCCAGTACTTC.

The CDR3 DNA reads as TGTGCCAGCAGCTTAAAAGGGGTCGGCAGGGCCGGCGGCTACAATGAGCAGTTCTTC. It specifies CASSLKGVGRAGGYNEQFF. The rearrangement links TRBV7-3 to TRBJ2-1; TRBD1 might be the D (5 bases). V was pared by 1 base and J by 3 bases, with 22 bases between. Germline V lookup: CDR1 SGHTA, CDR2 FQGTGA. The CDR3 extends over 19 amino acids.

CDR3: CASSEMGGTGELFF. DNA of the CDR3: TGTGCCAGCAGTGAAATGGGGGGAACCGGGGAGCTGTTTTTT. This chain links TRBV6-1 with TRBJ2-2; possibly TRBD2 for D (6 bases). The CDR3 consists of 14 residues. V was cut by 2 bases and J by 5 bases, with 9 bases left in between. Germline V gene data show CDR1 as MNHNS and CDR2 as SASEGT.

This sequence joins TRBV5-5 and TRBJ1-2; TRBD1 matches at 7 bases. This CDR3 comprises 16 residues. Germline V gene lookup returns CDR1 SGHKS and CDR2 YYEKEE (reference sequence). Trimming at V came to 4 bases and at J to 0 bases, leaving 9 bases not matched to a gene. The CDR3 loop is CASSRQGSFTNYGYTF. In nucleotides, the CDR3 is TGTGCCAGCAGCCGACAGGGTAGTTTTACTAACTATGGCTACACCTTC.

This chain joins TRBV6-5 and TRBJ1-1; D is undetermined. The CDR3 has 13 amino acids. Looked up from germline, CDR1 is MNHEY and CDR2 is SVGAGI. Trimming pared 6 bases from V and 5 bases from J, leaving 13 bases between. Written as DNA, the CDR3 is TGTGCCAGCAGCTCCCCCCCCGGGACTGAAGCTTTCTTT. Translated, it gives CASSSPPGTEAFF.

This chain links TRBV6-5 with TRBJ1-5, with D unresolved. This CDR3 region has 13 residues. Germline CDR1 reads MNHEY; CDR2 reads SVGAGI. Trimming removed 6 bases at V and 6 bases at J, with 12 bases between. CDR3 residues: CASSPNPSQPQHF. The CDR3 coding sequence is TGTGCCAGCAGCCCGAACCCGAGTCAGCCCCAGCATTTT.

This clone was recorded once. The CDR3 sequence is CASSLIAGESYTDTQYF. The DNA of the CDR3 is TGTGCCAGCAGCTTAATAGCGGGAGAGAGCTACACAGATACGCAGTATTTT. This chain joins TRBV9 and TRBJ2-3; the match to TRBD2 covers 9 bases. The germline gives CDR1 SGDLS, CDR2 YYNGEE. This CDR3 is built from 17 residues. Trimming removed 4 bases from V and 2 bases from J; junction bases left unmatched: 11.

This chain uses TRBV5-1 with TRBJ1-1; 7 nucleotides line up with TRBD1. The CDR3 consists of 15 residues. Germline V gene data show CDR1 as SGHRS and CDR2 as YFSETQ. The trim removed 1 base at V and 3 bases at J, leaving 6 bases unmatched. The CDR3, as DNA: TGCGCCAGCAGCTTGACAGGGGAGAGGTACACTGAAGCTTTCTTT. This sequence encodes CASSLTGERYTEAFF.

V is TRBV10-3 and J is TRBJ2-7; D might be TRBD2 (5 bases). Germline V gene sequence: CDR1 ENHRY, CDR2 SYGVKD. The CDR3 covers 13 residues. V was pared by 5 bases and J by 5 bases, with 13 bases between. The CDR3 coding sequence is TGTGCCATCAGTTTCCAGGACGGGGACGAGCAGTACTTC. Residues: CAISFQDGDEQYF.

The rearrangement links TRBV11-3 to TRBJ1-6, with D unclear. There are 14 residues in the CDR3. Germline-derived CDR1 and CDR2 are SGHNT and YENEEA. V dropped 3 bases and J dropped 5 bases, with 8 bases sitting between them. In DNA form, the CDR3 reads TGTGCCAGCAGCTTGGACGGGAATAATTCACCCCTCCACTTT. It specifies CASSLDGNNSPLHF.